One and the same sample provided the 25 T cell receptor beta chains below, sequenced in a study of T cells in Graves' hyperthyroidism and ophthalmopathy. There were TCR beta CDR3 regions amplified from RNA transcripts. The TCR CDR3 first-round RT-PCR relied on the HTBI primer set. TCRdb reprocessed the multiplex PCR reads with MiXCR, giving one entry per CDR3 protein. The sample has about 210,000 distinct CDR3 sequences; 17% are singletons. Sequenced input: blood. All receptors derive from a man aged 50 to 60 with Graves' hyperthyroidism.

This clonotype was observed a few times. The rearrangement joins TRBV9 to TRBJ2-3, with TRBD1 as a possible D gene (5 bases). V was clipped by 3 bases and J by 2 bases, with 13 bases between them. CDR3 size: 15 residues. The germline gives CDR1 SGDLS, CDR2 YYNGEE. The CDR3 DNA is TGTGCCAGCAGCGCCATAAGGGGAAACACAGATACGCAGTATTTT. It translates to CASSAIRGNTDTQYF.

Only a few counts were recorded for this clonotype. Written as DNA, the CDR3 is TGTGCCAGCAGAGGGACAGGGGGTGGGTCGAACGAGCAGTACTTC. Translating it yields CASRGTGGGSNEQYF. The chain combines TRBV6-1 with TRBJ2-7, with TRBD1 matching 11 bases. CDR3 length: 15 amino acids. V trimming: 6 bases; J trimming: 5 bases; junction bases outside the gene matches: 9. Looked up from germline, CDR1 is MNHNS and CDR2 is SASEGT.

This clonotype appeared a few times. Germline and junction disagree at one end, which may indicate a read error. This chain joins TRBV7-9 and TRBJ1-5; 7 bases match TRBD1. Germline V gives CDR1 SEHNR, CDR2 FQNEAQ (reference sequence). The CDR3 has 15 amino acids. Here the CDR3 DNA reads TGTGCCAGCAGCCTAGCCGGGACAGATAATCAGCCCCAGCATTTT. Amino acid sequence: CASSLAGTDNQPQHF.

This clonotype was recorded at least ten times. CDR3 in DNA: TGCAGTGCTAGAGTTCCGACTAGCGGGAGCTACAATGAGCAGTTCTTC. It translates to CSARVPTSGSYNEQFF. The rearrangement joins TRBV20-1 to TRBJ2-1; TRBD2 matches 12 bases. The germline V gene has CDR1 DFQATT and CDR2 SNEGSKA (reference sequence). V lost 1 base and J lost 3; bases outside the gene matches: 4. The CDR3 runs to 16 residues.

V and J are TRBV5-1 and TRBJ2-5; a weak D match, TRBD1 (5 bases). Germline V CDR1 and CDR2: SGHRS, YFSETQ. The V gene lost 1 base and the J gene lost 3 bases, with 13 bases spanning the gap. CDR3 length equals 15 residues. CDR3 amino acids: CASSLSTGREETQYF. The CDR3 DNA reads TGCGCCAGCAGCTTGTCTACAGGCAGAGAAGAGACCCAGTACTTC.

A remark on this clonotype: This clone may be a read error of a much larger clone one base away. As the CDR3 is not closed by the conserved phenylalanine or tryptophan, this likely results from a read error. The chain joins TRBV7-9 to TRBJ2-5, with TRBD1 matching over 9 bases. The CDR3 has 14 amino acids. J gave up 3 bases and V 6 bases, and 5 bases lay outside the gene matches. The V gene's germline CDR1 is SEHNR and CDR2 FQNEAQ (reference sequence). In DNA form, the CDR3 reads TGTGCCAGCAGTTCCCGGGACAGGGAAGAGACCCAGTACTCC. It is translated as CASSSRDREETQYS.

This clonotype was found a few times. The V call is TRBV6-2 or TRBV6-3, the J call TRBJ2-7; 7 nucleotides match TRBD1. J gave up 4 bases and V 0 bases, and 6 bases lay outside the gene matches. CDR3 length: 15 residues. CDR1 and CDR2 from the germline V gene are MNHEY and SVGEGT. The DNA for the CDR3 is TGTGCCAGCAGTTACTCGAGTTCGACAGGGTACGAGCAGTACTTC. It is translated as CASSYSSSTGYEQYF.

This clonotype turned up a few times. This chain's CDR3 is CASSLGGQGAPGANVLTF. CDR3 bases: TGCGCCAGCAGCTTGGGGGGACAGGGGGCGCCCGGGGCCAACGTCCTGACTTTC. The V gene is TRBV5-1, the J gene TRBJ2-6, with 12 nucleotides matching TRBD1. Germline-derived CDR1 and CDR2 are SGHRS and YFSETQ. This CDR3 comprises 18 residues. V shed 0 bases and J 4 bases; nucleotides not matched to a gene: 5.

The rearrangement links TRBV4-1 to TRBJ2-1; D gene uncertain. Trimming removed 0 bases from V and 10 bases from J, with 10 bases in between. The length of the CDR3 is 13 residues. From germline, CDR1 is MGHRA and CDR2 YSYEKL. CDR3 DNA sequence: TGCGCCAGCAGCCAAGAATTACGGGCCGAGCAGTTCTTC. It codes for CASSQELRAEQFF.

Comment on this clonotype: A much larger clone differs from this one at a single base, so this may be a read error. This chain's CDR3 is CASRGPGESTEAFF. CDR3 in DNA: TGTGCCAGCAGGGGACCCGGAGAATCCACTGAAGCTTTCTTT. This rearrangement joins TRBV6-2 or TRBV6-3 to TRBJ1-1; tentatively, D is TRBD1 (5 bases). V was trimmed by 6 bases and J by 4 bases, leaving 15 bases between them. Germline CDR1 reads MNHEY; CDR2 reads SVGEGT. The CDR3 totals 14 residues.

The sample holds many counts of this clonotype. The genes are TRBV7-2 and TRBJ2-3; possibly TRBD1 or TRBD2 for D (6 bases each). In germline, CDR1 is SGHTA, CDR2 FQGNSA. Trimming took 6 bases from V and 1 from J, leaving 20 bases between them. CDR3 length: 17 amino acids. The CDR3 here is CASRGGLGRFGTDTQYF. In DNA form, the CDR3 reads TGTGCCAGCAGAGGGGGGTTAGGGAGATTCGGCACAGATACGCAGTATTTT.

As regards this clonotype: A much larger clone is a single base away; this may be a read error. The chain combines TRBV3-1 with TRBJ1-1; 8 nucleotides agree with TRBD1. J was trimmed by 5 bases and V by 3 bases; bases with no gene match: 8. CDR3 length: 15 residues. From germline, CDR1 is LGHDT and CDR2 YNNKEL (reference sequence). Here the CDR3 DNA reads TGTGCCAGCAGCCACACAGGGGGGGGCTGGACTGAAGCTTTCTTT. Protein: CASSHTGGGWTEAFF.

A few counts support this clonotype. The genes are TRBV6-1 and TRBJ2-1, with D tentatively TRBD1 (6 bases). The CDR3 has 14 residues. Germline CDR1 is MNHNS and CDR2 is SASEGT. The V gene lost 2 bases and the J gene lost 4 bases, with 9 bases spanning the gap. The CDR3 DNA reads as TGTGCCAGCAGTGAACGGACAGTATACAATGAGCAGTTCTTC. It translates to CASSERTVYNEQFF.

This rearrangement joins TRBV19 to TRBJ2-3, with D hard to call. CDR3 size: 14 residues. V was pared by 5 bases and J by 3 bases, with 12 bases between. Germline CDR1 reads LNHDA; CDR2 reads SQIVND (reference sequence). CDR3 coding DNA: TGTGCCAGTAGTTTTCCACAGAAAACAGATACGCAGTATTTT. Translation gives CASSFPQKTDTQYF.

The J gene is TRBJ2-7, the V gene TRBV20-1, with 10 bases aligning to TRBD2. Germline V gene lookup returns CDR1 DFQATT and CDR2 SNEGSKA (reference sequence). The CDR3 spans 13 residues. V lost 4 bases and J lost 0; bases outside the gene matches: 0. CDR3 nucleotides: TGCAGTGCTACTAGCGGGAGCTCCTACGAGCAGTACTTC. Translating it yields CSATSGSSYEQYF.

This clonotype was counted ten times or more. The chain employs TRBV27 and TRBJ1-1; TRBD1 matches 8 bases. Per the germline V gene, CDR1 is MNHEY and CDR2 is SMNVEV (reference sequence). The V and J ends lost 5 bases and 0 bases, in that order; junction bases with no gene match: 5. The length of the CDR3 is 15 residues. This CDR3 is CASSPRQGLNTEAFF. The DNA for the CDR3 is TGTGCCAGCAGTCCGCGACAGGGGCTGAACACTGAAGCTTTCTTT.

The chain carries TRBV27 and TRBJ1-4; D is undetermined. The V gene lost 5 bases and the J gene lost 2 bases, with 24 bases spanning the gap. This CDR3 is 19 amino acids long. Germline CDR1 reads MNHEY; CDR2 reads SMNVEV (reference sequence). The CDR3 spells CASSLLTPSQTRTNEKLFF. Written as DNA, the CDR3 is TGTGCCAGCAGTCTACTGACCCCCTCGCAGACGCGGACTAATGAAAAACTGTTTTTT.

J is TRBJ2-1 and V is TRBV6-1; D call uncertain. CDR1 and CDR2 (germline): MNHNS, SASEGT. V was clipped by 7 bases and J by 2 bases, with 15 bases between them. This CDR3 contains 15 residues. The CDR3 reads CASNYRTPPYNEQFF. Written as DNA, the CDR3 is TGTGCCAGCAACTATCGGACCCCACCCTACAATGAGCAGTTCTTC.

This clonotype was observed many times. This sequence joins TRBV29-1 and TRBJ2-7; D not certain. CDR3 length equals 13 residues. CDR1 and CDR2 (germline): SQVTM, ANQGSEA. V was cut by 1 base and J by 2 bases, with 9 bases left in between. CDR3 sequence: CSVEGIGPYEQYF. The CDR3 bases are TGCAGCGTTGAAGGAATAGGGCCCTACGAGCAGTACTTC.

The chain employs TRBV11-1 and TRBJ2-6; tentatively, D is TRBD2 (6 bases). V shed 2 bases and J shed 2 bases, with 7 bases lying between them. The CDR3 consists of 15 residues. CDR1 is SGHAT, CDR2 FQDESV, per germline (reference sequence). The CDR3 DNA sequence: TGTGCCAGCAGCTTATGGAGGGCTGGGGCCAACGTCCTGACTTTC. Protein product: CASSLWRAGANVLTF.

V usage is TRBV20-1 and J usage is TRBJ2-3; D ambiguous. The V and J ends lost 5 bases and 6 bases respectively, with 18 bases between them. This CDR3 has 14 amino acids. Looked up from germline, CDR1 is DFQATT and CDR2 is SNEGSKA (reference sequence). The CDR3 DNA reads as TGCAGTGCTCCAGTCGGGTACGCAACGGATACGCAGTATTTT. Translation: CSAPVGYATDTQYF.

The chain carries TRBV20-1 and TRBJ2-1; 9 bases are shared with TRBD2. The CDR3 covers 17 residues. Germline assignment: CDR1 DFQATT and CDR2 SNEGSKA (reference sequence). V gave up 5 bases and J gave up 10 bases; unmatched junction bases: 21. As DNA, the CDR3 is TGCAGTGCTTACCCCCCAGACGCGCGGGAGGGTATAGACGAGCAGTTCTTC. It codes for CSAYPPDAREGIDEQFF.

This clonotype was detected a few times. J is TRBJ2-5 and V is TRBV6-1, with a possible D match to TRBD1 (5 bases). The V gene lost 3 bases and the J gene lost 6 bases, with 17 bases spanning the gap. The germline V gene encodes CDR1 MNHNS and CDR2 SASEGT. CDR3 length: 15 residues. The CDR3 bases are TGTGCCAGCAGTGATTTGTTCAGGGATGGGCAGACCCAGTACTTC. This gives the protein CASSDLFRDGQTQYF.

The CDR3, as DNA: TGTGCCACCAGAGACTCAGGGAAAGCTTTCTTT. Translating it yields CATRDSGKAFF. This rearrangement joins TRBV24-1 to TRBJ1-1; weak D call: TRBD1 (5 bases). Germline CDR1 is KGHDR and CDR2 is SFDVKD. With 7 bases removed from V and 9 bases from J, the gap between germline ends came to 11 bases. The CDR3 covers 11 residues.

There are many counts of this clonotype. The CDR3 reads CSARAIKPGLAGVRVFYNEQFF. The CDR3 region has the DNA TGCAGTGCTAGAGCCATCAAACCGGGACTAGCGGGAGTAAGGGTATTCTACAATGAGCAGTTCTTC. The chain couples TRBV20-1 to TRBJ2-1; 14 bases match TRBD2. Looked up from germline, CDR1 is DFQATT and CDR2 is SNEGSKA (reference sequence). The CDR3 is 22 residues long. V lost 1 base and J lost 3; bases outside the gene matches: 20.